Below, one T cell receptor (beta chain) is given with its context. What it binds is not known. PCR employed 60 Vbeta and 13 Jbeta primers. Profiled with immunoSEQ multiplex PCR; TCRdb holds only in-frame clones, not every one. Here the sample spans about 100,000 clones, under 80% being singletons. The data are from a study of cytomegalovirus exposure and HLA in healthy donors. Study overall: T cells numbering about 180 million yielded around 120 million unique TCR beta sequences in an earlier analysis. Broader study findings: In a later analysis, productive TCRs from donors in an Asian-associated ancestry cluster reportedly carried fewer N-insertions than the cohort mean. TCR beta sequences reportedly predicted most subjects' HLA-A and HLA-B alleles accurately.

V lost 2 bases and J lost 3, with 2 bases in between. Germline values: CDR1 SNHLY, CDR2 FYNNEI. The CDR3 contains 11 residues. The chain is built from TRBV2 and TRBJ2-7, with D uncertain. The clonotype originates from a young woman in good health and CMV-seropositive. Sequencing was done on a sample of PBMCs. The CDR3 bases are TGTGCCAGCAGTGAACTCTACGAGCAGTACTTC. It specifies CASSELYEQYF.